This T cell receptor (beta chain) was obtained from a study of CD8+ T cells in alopecia areata. The treatment was: oral pan-JAK inhibitor, 5-10 mg twice daily. Trimming cost V 5 bases and J 5 bases, with 13 bases left between them. Germline CDR1 and CDR2: ENHRY and SYGVKD. The CDR3 length is 13 residues. The authors extracted RNA and reverse transcribed it into cDNA as the sequencing template. Repertoires were generated with immunoSEQ multiplex PCR, while TCRdb's copy carries only in-frame clones and drops some. The table records 75,000 to 100,000 clones, 70% to 80% of them present only once. Sequences were derived from CD8+ T cells sorted from blood, sampled at week 44, from a patient treated with tofacitinib. The gene calls are TRBV10-3 and TRBJ2-7; the D is unclear. The source is a human donor with alopecia areata. The CDR3 sequence: CAISPLDSNEQYF. The CDR3 coding sequence is TGTGCCATCAGTCCACTTGACTCAAACGAGCAGTACTTC.